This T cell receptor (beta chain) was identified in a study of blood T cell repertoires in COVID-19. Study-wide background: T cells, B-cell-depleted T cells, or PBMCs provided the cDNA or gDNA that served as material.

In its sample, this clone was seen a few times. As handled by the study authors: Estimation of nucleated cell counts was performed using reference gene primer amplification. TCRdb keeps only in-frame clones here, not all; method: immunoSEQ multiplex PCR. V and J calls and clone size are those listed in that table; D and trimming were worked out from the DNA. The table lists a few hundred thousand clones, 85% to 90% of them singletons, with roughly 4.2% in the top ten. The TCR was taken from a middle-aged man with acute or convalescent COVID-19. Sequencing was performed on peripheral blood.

The CDR3 protein is CASSSDSSYEQYF. As DNA, the CDR3 is TGTGCCAGCAGTTCGGACAGCTCCTACGAGCAGTACTTC. The gene calls are TRBV12-3 or TRBV12-4 and TRBJ2-7, with TRBD1 as a possible D gene (6 bases). The CDR3 runs 13 residues. Trimming left V 4 bases short and J 0 bases short, with 7 bases between.